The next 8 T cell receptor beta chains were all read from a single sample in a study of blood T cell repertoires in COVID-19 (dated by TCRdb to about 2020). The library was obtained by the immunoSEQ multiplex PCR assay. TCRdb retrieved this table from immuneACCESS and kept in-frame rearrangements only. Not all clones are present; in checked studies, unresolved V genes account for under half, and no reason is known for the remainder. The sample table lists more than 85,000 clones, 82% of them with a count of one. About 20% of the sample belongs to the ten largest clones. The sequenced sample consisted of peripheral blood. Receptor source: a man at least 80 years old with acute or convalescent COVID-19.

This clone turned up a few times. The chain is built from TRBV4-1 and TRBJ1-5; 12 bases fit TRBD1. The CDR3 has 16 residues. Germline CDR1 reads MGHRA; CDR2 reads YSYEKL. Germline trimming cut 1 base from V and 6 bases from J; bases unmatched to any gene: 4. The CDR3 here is CASSQGAGQGAQPQHF. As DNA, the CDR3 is TGCGCCAGCAGCCAAGGTGCGGGACAGGGGGCTCAGCCCCAGCATTTT.

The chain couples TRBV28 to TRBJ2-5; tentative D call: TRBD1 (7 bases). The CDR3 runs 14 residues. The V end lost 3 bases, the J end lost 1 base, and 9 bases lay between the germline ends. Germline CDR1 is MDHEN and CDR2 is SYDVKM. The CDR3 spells CASSLEGAQETQYF. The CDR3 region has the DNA TGTGCCAGCAGTTTGGAGGGGGCCCAAGAGACCCAGTACTTC.

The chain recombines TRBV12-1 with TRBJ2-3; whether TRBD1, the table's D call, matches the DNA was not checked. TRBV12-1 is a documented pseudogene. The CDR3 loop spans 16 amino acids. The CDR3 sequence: CASSERQGAQTDTQYF. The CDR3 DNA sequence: TGTGCCAGCAGCGAGCGACAGGGGGCACAAACAGATACGCAGTATTTT.

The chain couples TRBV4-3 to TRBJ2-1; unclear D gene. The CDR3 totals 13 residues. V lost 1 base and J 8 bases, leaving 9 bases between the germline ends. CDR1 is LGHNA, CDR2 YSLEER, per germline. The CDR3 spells CASSQGESDEQFF. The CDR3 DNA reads TGCGCCAGCAGCCAAGGTGAGAGCGATGAGCAGTTCTTC.

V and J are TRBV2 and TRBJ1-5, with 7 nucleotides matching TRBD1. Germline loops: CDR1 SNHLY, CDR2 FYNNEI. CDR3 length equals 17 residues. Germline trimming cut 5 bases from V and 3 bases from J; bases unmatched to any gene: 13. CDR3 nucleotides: TGTGCCAGCAGTTCCTACAGACAGGGTTGGGCCAATCAGCCCCAGCATTTT. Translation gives CASSSYRQGWANQPQHF.

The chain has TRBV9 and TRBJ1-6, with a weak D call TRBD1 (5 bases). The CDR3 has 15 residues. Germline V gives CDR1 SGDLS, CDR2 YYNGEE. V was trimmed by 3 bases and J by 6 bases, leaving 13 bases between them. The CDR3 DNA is TGTGCCAGCAGCGGTGGCCAGGGAATTAATTCACCCCTCCACTTT. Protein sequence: CASSGGQGINSPLHF.

The CDR3 sequence: CASSSRLQGAWGNQPQHF. The CDR3 DNA sequence: TGTGCCAGCAGCTCCCGGTTACAGGGTGCTTGGGGCAATCAGCCCCAGCATTTT. The gene calls are TRBV5-5 and TRBJ1-5; a weak D match, TRBD1 (6 bases). The CDR3 runs 18 residues. Trimming cost V 3 bases and J 2 bases, with 21 bases left between them. Looked up from germline, CDR1 is SGHKS and CDR2 is YYEKEE (reference sequence).

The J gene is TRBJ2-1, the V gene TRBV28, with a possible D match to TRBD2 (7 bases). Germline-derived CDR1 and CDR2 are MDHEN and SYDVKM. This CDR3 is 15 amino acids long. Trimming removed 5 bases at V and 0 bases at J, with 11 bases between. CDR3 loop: CASSQGGASYNEQFF. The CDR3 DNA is TGTGCCAGCAGTCAAGGGGGGGCCTCCTACAATGAGCAGTTCTTC. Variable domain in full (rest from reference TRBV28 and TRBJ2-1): DVKVTQSSRYLVKRTGEKVFLECVQDMDHENMFWYRQDPGLGLRLIYFSYDVKMKEKGDIPEGYSVSREKKERFSLILESASTNQTSMYLCASSQGGASYNEQFFGPGTRLTVL.